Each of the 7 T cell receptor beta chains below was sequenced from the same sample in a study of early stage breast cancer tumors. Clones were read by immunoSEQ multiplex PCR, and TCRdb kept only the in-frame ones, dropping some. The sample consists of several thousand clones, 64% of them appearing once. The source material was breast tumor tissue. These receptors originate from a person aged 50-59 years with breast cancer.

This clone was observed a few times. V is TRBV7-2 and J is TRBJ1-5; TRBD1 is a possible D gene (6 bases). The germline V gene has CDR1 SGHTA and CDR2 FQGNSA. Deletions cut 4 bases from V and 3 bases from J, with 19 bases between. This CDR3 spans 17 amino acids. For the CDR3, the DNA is TGTGCCAGCAGCTCGGGGGGCGGTTCAGGGTACAATCAGCCCCAGCATTTT. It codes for CASSSGGGSGYNQPQHF.

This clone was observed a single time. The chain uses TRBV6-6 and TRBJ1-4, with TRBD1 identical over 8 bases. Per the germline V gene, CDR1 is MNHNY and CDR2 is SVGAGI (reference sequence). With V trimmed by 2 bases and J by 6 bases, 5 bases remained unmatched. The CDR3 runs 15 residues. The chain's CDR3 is CASSYGSGGHEKLFF. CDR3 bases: TGTGCCAGCAGTTACGGGTCAGGGGGCCATGAAAAACTGTTTTTT.

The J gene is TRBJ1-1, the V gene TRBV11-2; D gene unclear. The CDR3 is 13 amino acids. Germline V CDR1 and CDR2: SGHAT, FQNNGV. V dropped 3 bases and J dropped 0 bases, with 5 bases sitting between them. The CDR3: CASSFGLNTEAFF. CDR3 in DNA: TGTGCCAGCAGCTTCGGGTTGAACACTGAAGCTTTCTTT.

Written as DNA, the CDR3 is TGCGCCAGCAGCTTGGAGGCTAGCGTCGGCACAGATACGCAGTATTTT. Protein sequence: CASSLEASVGTDTQYF. V and J are TRBV5-1 and TRBJ2-3, with D possibly TRBD2 on 6 matching bases. The CDR3 runs 16 residues. Per the germline V gene, CDR1 is SGHRS and CDR2 is YFSETQ. V shed 0 bases and J shed 1 base, with 12 bases lying between them.

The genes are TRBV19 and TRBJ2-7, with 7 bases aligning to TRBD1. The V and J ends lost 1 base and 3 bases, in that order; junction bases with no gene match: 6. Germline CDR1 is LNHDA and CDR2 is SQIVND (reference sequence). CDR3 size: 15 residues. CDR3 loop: CASSIGGAGGYEQYF. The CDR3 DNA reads TGTGCCAGTAGTATAGGAGGGGCAGGGGGCTACGAGCAGTACTTC. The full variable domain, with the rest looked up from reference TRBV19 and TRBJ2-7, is DGGITQSPKYLFRKEGQNVTLSCEQNLNHDAMYWYRQDPGQGLRLIYYSQIVNDFQKGDIAEGYSVSREKKESFPLTVTSAQKNPTAFYLCASSIGGAGGYEQYFGPGTRLTVT.

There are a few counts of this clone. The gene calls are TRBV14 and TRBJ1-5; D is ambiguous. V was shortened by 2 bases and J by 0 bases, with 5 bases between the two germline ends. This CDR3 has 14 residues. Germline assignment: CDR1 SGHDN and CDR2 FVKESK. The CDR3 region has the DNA TGTGCCAGCAGCCAATCGGATAGCAATCAGCCCCAGCATTTT. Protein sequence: CASSQSDSNQPQHF.

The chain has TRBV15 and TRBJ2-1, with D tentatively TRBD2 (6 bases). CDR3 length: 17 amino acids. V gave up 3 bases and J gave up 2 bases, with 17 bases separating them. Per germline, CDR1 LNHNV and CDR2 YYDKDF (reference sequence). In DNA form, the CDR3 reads TGTGCCACCAGCAGCTTAAGGTGGGGGGTCGCCTACAATGAGCAGTTCTTC. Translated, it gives CATSSLRWGVAYNEQFF.